What follows are 2 T cell receptor beta chains derived from one specimen sequenced in a study of blood T cells in healthy people across ages. Alongside a J-beta primer mix, a sample-barcoded 5' primer served in a second PCR lasting roughly 6 to 12 cycles. TCRdb itself ran the 5' RACE reads through MiXCR, one entry per CDR3 protein. The table has about 800,000 distinct CDR3 sequences, 20% to 25% seen once; the top ten hold around 3.6%. The data also belong to a second study, concerning T cells of mothers and their children.

The sequenced sample consisted of blood. These receptors were collected from a boy aged 5-17 years in good health.

In its sample, this clonotype was seen a few times. The chain links TRBV2 to TRBJ2-7, with D hard to call. V was trimmed by 0 bases and J by 3 bases, leaving 9 bases between them. Germline V lookup: CDR1 SNHLY, CDR2 FYNNEI. This CDR3 is built from 14 residues. The CDR3 loop is CASSEAAVGYEQYF. CDR3 coding DNA: TGTGCCAGCAGTGAAGCGGCTGTCGGCTACGAGCAGTACTTC.

The sample holds many counts of this clonotype. The V call is TRBV6-4, the J call TRBJ2-6, with D possibly matching TRBD2 (6 bases). The germline gives CDR1 MRHNA, CDR2 SNTAGT. This CDR3 contains 15 residues. Trimming took 2 bases from V and 1 from J, leaving 6 bases between them. The CDR3: CASSDGGSGANVLTF. The CDR3 DNA is TGTGCCAGCAGTGACGGAGGGTCTGGGGCCAACGTCCTGACTTTC.